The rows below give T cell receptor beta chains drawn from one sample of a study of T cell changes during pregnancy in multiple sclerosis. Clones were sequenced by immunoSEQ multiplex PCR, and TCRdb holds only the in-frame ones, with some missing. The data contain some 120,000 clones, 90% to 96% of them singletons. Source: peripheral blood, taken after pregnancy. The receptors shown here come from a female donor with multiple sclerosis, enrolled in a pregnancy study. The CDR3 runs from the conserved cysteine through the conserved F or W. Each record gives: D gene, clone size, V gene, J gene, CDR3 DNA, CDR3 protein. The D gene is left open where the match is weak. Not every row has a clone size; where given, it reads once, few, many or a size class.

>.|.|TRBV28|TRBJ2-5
TGTGCCAGCAGTGAACTGGGGGGCCAAGAGACCCAGTACTTC
CASSELGGQETQYF
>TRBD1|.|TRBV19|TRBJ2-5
TGTGCCAGTAGTGCCCATCGTCCGGGACAGGTAAAAGAGACCCAGTACTTC
CASSAHRPGQVKETQYF
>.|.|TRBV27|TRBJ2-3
TGTGCCAGCAGTTATAGCAGAGATACGCAGTATTTT
CASSYSRDTQYF
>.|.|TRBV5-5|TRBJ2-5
TGTGCCAGCAGCTTGGAGGGGGGGTCTGGAGAGACCCAGTACTTC
CASSLEGGSGETQYF
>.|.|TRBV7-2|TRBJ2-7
TGTGCCAGCAGCTCGAGCTCCTACGAGCAGTACTTC
CASSSSSYEQYF
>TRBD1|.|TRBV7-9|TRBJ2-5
TGTGCCAGCAGCTCAACAGGGGGTCAAGAGACCCAGTACTTC
CASSSTGGQETQYF
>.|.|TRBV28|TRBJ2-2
TGTGCCAGCAGTTTACCCGGGGTCCAGAACACCGGGGAGCTGTTTTTT
CASSLPGVQNTGELFF
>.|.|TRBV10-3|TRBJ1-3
TGTGCCATCCGGGACATCGGAGGAAACACCATATATTTT
CAIRDIGGNTIYF
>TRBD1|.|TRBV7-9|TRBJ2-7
TGTGCCAGCAGCCCTCGGACAGGGGGAACCCTCTACGAGCAGTACTTC
CASSPRTGGTLYEQYF
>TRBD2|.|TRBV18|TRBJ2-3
TGTGCCAGCTCACCAGCCGGGACTAGCCTCACAGATACGCAGTATTTT
CASSPAGTSLTDTQYF
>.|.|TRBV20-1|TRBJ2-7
TGCAGTGCGCAAGGGGGCTACGAGCAGTACTTC
CSAQGGYEQYF
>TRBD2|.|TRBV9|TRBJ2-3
TGTGCCAGCAGCGTGGCGAAGCGGGAGACAGATACGCAGTATTTT
CASSVAKRETDTQYF
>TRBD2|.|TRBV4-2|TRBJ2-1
TGTGCCAGCAGCCCGCCCGGGACTAGCGGTTCTTACAATGAGCAGTTCTTC
CASSPPGTSGSYNEQFF
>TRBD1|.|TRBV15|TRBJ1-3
TGTGCCACCAGCAGCGGCTCAGGGGGACGCTCTGGAAACACCATATATTTT
CATSSGSGGRSGNTIYF
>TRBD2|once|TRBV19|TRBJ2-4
TGTGCCAGTAGTACCCCGGGAGGCGCTACCAAAAACATTCAGTACTTC
CASSTPGGATKNIQYF
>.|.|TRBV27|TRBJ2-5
TGTGCCAGCAGACCGACGTACCGGGACATTGAGACCCAGTACTTC
CASRPTYRDIETQYF
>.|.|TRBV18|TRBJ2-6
TGTGCCAGCTCGAGAGGGCCGTTAGGCTCTGGGGCCAACGTCCTGACTTTC
CASSRGPLGSGANVLTF
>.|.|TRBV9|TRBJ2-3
TGTGCCAGCAGCGTAGGTGGCTTCCAGGCAGATACGCAGTATTTT
CASSVGGFQADTQYF
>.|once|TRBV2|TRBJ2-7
TGTGCCAGCGGGAGGCTTTCCTACGAGCAGTACTTC
CASGRLSYEQYF
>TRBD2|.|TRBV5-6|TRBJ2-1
TGTGCCAGCTGGGACTTGGGAGGGTCATTTGAGCAGTTCTTC
CASWDLGGSFEQFF
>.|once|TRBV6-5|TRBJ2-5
TGTGCCAGCAGTTACACTAGAGACTCTAGTGAGACCCAGTACTTC
CASSYTRDSSETQYF
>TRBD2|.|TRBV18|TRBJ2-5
TGTGCCAGCTCACCATTCTCTAGCGGGACAGAGACCCAGTACTTC
CASSPFSSGTETQYF
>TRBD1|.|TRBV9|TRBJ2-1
TGTGCCAGCAGCCAAGGGACAGGGGCCTACAATGAGCAGTTCTTC
CASSQGTGAYNEQFF
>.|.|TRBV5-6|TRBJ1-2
TGTGCCAGCAGCGGGAGGAACCTGAGAGGCCATGGCTACACCTTC
CASSGRNLRGHGYTF